The sequence of this T cell receptor (beta chain) was determined in a study of cytomegalovirus exposure and HLA in healthy donors. Broader study findings: Earlier analysis looked at TCR beta V segments, and most were productive about 87% or about 30% of the time. A classifier reportedly called cytomegalovirus status with high sensitivity and specificity.

This clone turned up a few times. Its antigen is unknown. The V end lost 3 bases, the J end lost 2 bases, and 14 bases lay between the germline ends. From germline, CDR1 is SGHDT and CDR2 YYEEEE. The CDR3 totals 16 residues. PCR primers comprised 60 Vbeta and 13 Jbeta primers. Measured with immunoSEQ multiplex PCR; TCRdb has only the in-frame clones, and not every one. The data show about 200,000 clones, roughly 68% seen once. Source material: PBMCs. This chain joins TRBV5-6 and TRBJ1-4; D might be TRBD1 (5 bases). This sequence originates from a woman in her twenties or thirties in good health and CMV-seronegative. The CDR3 is CASSSGRGRTNEKLFF. In DNA, the CDR3 is TGTGCCAGCAGCTCAGGGCGGGGTAGGACTAATGAAAAACTGTTTTTT.